This T cell receptor beta chain was obtained from a study of technical replicates of blood from several donors. Profiled with immunoSEQ multiplex PCR; TCRdb holds only in-frame clones, not every one. The sample records fewer than 95,000 clones, about 94% being singletons. This clone has only one observation. This CDR3 contains 17 residues. Germline CDR1 and CDR2: MDHEN and SYDVKM. Trimming stripped 0 bases from V and 1 base from J, with 10 bases between. J is TRBJ2-6 and V is TRBV28; possible D gene TRBD1, 5 bases. This receptor was taken from a human donor in good health. Input material: T cells isolated from PBMCs. The CDR3 nucleotides read TGTGCCAGCAGTTTATGGGGGCTAGTTTCTGGGGCCAACGTCCTGACTTTC. Translation: CASSLWGLVSGANVLTF.